This T cell receptor beta chain was obtained from a study of OX40 agonist ivuxolimab in advanced cancers. CDR3 length: 15 amino acids. Germline CDR1 SGHDT, CDR2 YYEEEE. Trimming removed 4 bases at V and 4 bases at J, with 17 bases between. The table came from immunoSEQ multiplex PCR; TCRdb's copy has only in-frame clones and leaves some out. The sample consists of 75,000 to 100,000 clones, 84% of them appearing once. This specimen consisted of CD4+ or CD8+ T cells sorted from blood, obtained in a trial of the OX40 agonist ivuxolimab. V and J are TRBV5-6 and TRBJ1-2; the D gene is possibly TRBD1 (6 bases). The origin of this receptor is an adult with an advanced solid tumor such as melanoma, head and neck, liver or kidney cancer. The CDR3 reads CASSPGQISSYGYTF. CDR3 in DNA: TGTGCCAGCAGCCCCGGACAGATATCGTCCTATGGCTACACCTTC. The entire variable domain, with the rest obtained from reference TRBV5-6 and TRBJ1-2, is as follows: DAGVTQSPTHLIKTRGQQVTLRCSPKSGHDTVSWYQQALGQGPQFIFQYYEEEERQRGNFPDRFSGHQFPNYSSELNVNALLLGDSALYLCASSPGQISSYGYTFGSGTRLTVV.